A single count supports the clone carrying this T cell receptor beta chain. What it recognizes is unknown. The repertoire was sequenced with immunoSEQ multiplex PCR; TCRdb's copy has only in-frame clones and lacks some. Of 80,000 to 100,000 clones in the sample, roughly 74% were seen once. The sample belongs to a study of radiotherapy plus CTLA-4 blockade in lung cancer. About the study: Objective responses were documented in about 19% of patients, with disease control in approximately 32%.

Focal radiation with ipilimumab CTLA-4 blockade was given to patients with chemo-refractory metastatic non-small-cell lung cancer. General study points: The authors reported that early blood T cell clone dynamics, with interferon-beta, best predicted response. Clones of tumor-derived TCRs expanded in blood after radiotherapy plus ipilimumab.

With V trimmed by 0 bases and J by 1 base, 6 bases remained unmatched. Germline loops: CDR1 SGHRS, CDR2 YFSETQ. The CDR3 spans 16 residues. This sample comprised peripheral blood, obtained from a patient treated with radiotherapy plus ipilimumab. The gene calls are TRBV5-1 and TRBJ2-5; 7 nucleotides match TRBD2. The sequence derives from a human donor with non-small cell lung cancer who had a partial response to radiotherapy plus ipilimumab. Some clones in this sample may be carry-over from other donors' samples. The CDR3 loop reads CASSLEGRTSQETQYF. The CDR3, as DNA: TGCGCCAGCAGCTTGGAAGGCCGGACTAGCCAAGAGACCCAGTACTTC.